This T cell receptor (beta chain) was observed in a study of T-cell memory formation after mild COVID-19. Looking at the study overall: TCR clusters were mostly confined to one donor each.

Each CDR3 protein gets one entry after TCRdb re-called the 5' RACE reads with MiXCR. This table has 180,000 or so distinct CDR3 sequences, roughly 10% appearing once. V dropped 5 bases and J dropped 5 bases, with 17 bases sitting between them. CDR1 is SGHVS, CDR2 FQNEAQ, per germline. The CDR3 loop spans 15 amino acids. This clonotype appeared a few times. This sequence originates from a man aged 18 to 29 who had mild COVID-19 (a few samples of this study predate the infection). Cell type and time point are not known. Sequenced sample: PBMCs or a T cell subset sorted from them (not recorded which). The chain joins TRBV7-8 to TRBJ2-3; either TRBD1 or TRBD2 may supply D (5 bases each). DNA for the CDR3: TGTGCCAGCAGCCACCAGGGACCGAGGTTAGATACGCAGTATTTT. It specifies CASSHQGPRLDTQYF.